This section outlines one T cell receptor (beta chain) sequence together with its context. The V end was cut by 2 bases, the J end by 5 bases, with 13 bases between. Germline V gene sequence: CDR1 SGHNT, CDR2 YYREEE (reference sequence). This CDR3 has 15 amino acids. The data are from a study of blood T cell repertoires in COVID-19. Repertoires were generated with immunoSEQ multiplex PCR, while TCRdb's copy carries only in-frame clones and drops some. The sample records roughly 320,000 clones, just over 85% being singletons. Symptom resolution, clearance, or two negative PCRs marked donors in Cohort 3 as recovered.

This sequence was found in a man aged 25 to 40 who had recovered from COVID-19. The sequencing sample was made of PBMCs or T cells enriched from blood (not recorded which). The chain carries TRBV5-4 and TRBJ2-2, with D possibly TRBD1 on 5 matching bases. The DNA of the CDR3 is TGTGCCAGCAGCTTCTCAGGGCCGGTTACCGGGGAGCTGTTTTTT. Residues: CASSFSGPVTGELFF.